This T cell receptor (beta chain) was retrieved from a study of cytomegalovirus exposure and HLA in healthy donors. In the study overall: A prior analysis found 117 million unique TCR beta sequences from some 200 million T cells. In terms of ancestry, the Caucasian-associated cluster contained roughly 81% of the approximately 400 genotyped donors. Study findings and constraints: Some public TCRs appeared in many individuals, while most sequences were rare. Researchers counted roughly 160 TCR beta chains as cytomegalovirus-associated.

CDR1 is LNHDA, CDR2 SQIVND, per germline (reference sequence). Trimming removed 6 bases from V and 5 bases from J, with 19 bases in between. There are 15 residues in the CDR3. Researchers ran the PCR with 60 Vbeta and 13 Jbeta primers. Measured with immunoSEQ multiplex PCR; TCRdb has only the in-frame clones, and not every one. The table lists some 220,000 clones, around four fifths of them singletons. A word on this clone: Its cognate antigen is unknown.

The chain links TRBV19 to TRBJ1-2; D is undetermined. The TCR originated in a boy under 18 in good health and CMV-seronegative. The sequenced material came from PBMCs. CDR3 sequence reads: CASSLSSSLFYGYTF. The CDR3 DNA is TGTGCCAGTAGCCTTTCTTCATCGCTATTTTATGGCTACACCTTC.